This TCR beta chain appears in the sequencing data of a study of blood T cell repertoires in COVID-19. The overall study: Acute and convalescent COVID-19 specimens originated in the United States, Italy and Spain. Sample material is recorded as cDNA or gDNA derived from T cells, B-cell-depleted T cells, or PBMCs.

As processed by the authors: Estimated nucleated cell counts came from reference gene primer amplification. The repertoire was sequenced with immunoSEQ multiplex PCR; TCRdb's copy has only in-frame clones and lacks some. That table is the source of V, J and clone size, and D and trimming were worked out from the DNA. The sample holds approximately 40,000 clones; 70% to 90% are singletons and the top ten take around 4.5%. The CDR3 is 14 residues long. V lost 4 bases, J lost 4 bases, and 4 bases stayed unmatched. Germline assignment: CDR1 MDHEN and CDR2 SYDVKM. This sequence originates from a man aged 55 to 70 with COVID-19, enrolled during active disease. The gene calls are TRBV28 and TRBJ2-5; TRBD1 aligns across 9 bases. The sequencing sample was made of peripheral blood. Here the CDR3 DNA reads TGTGCCAGCAGTTCAGAGGACAGGGGAGAGACCCAGTACTTC. The encoded protein is CASSSEDRGETQYF.